This T cell receptor beta chain appears in the sequencing data of a study of Graves' ophthalmopathy and Graves' hyperthyroidism. Study summary: Sampling took place at initial diagnosis, with peripheral blood obtained before any treatment.

This clonotype was observed a handful of times. This CDR3 has 16 residues. Losses at the gene ends were 4 bases for V and 2 bases for J; bases not matched to a gene: 11. From germline, CDR1 is LGHNA and CDR2 YSLEER. CDR3 regions of TCR beta were amplified from RNA transcripts. After a first-round RT-PCR with HTBI primers, a second-round multiplex PCR was run. Each CDR3 protein gets one entry after TCRdb re-called the multiplex PCR reads with MiXCR. Among some 750,000 distinct CDR3 sequences listed, approximately 40% were seen once. This clonotype originated in an adult man with Graves' ophthalmopathy. The sequencing input was peripheral blood. The chain uses TRBV4-3 and TRBJ2-7; 7 positions agree with TRBD2. CDR3 in amino acids: CASSPRSSGLTYEQYF. DNA of the CDR3: TGCGCCAGCAGCCCGAGATCTAGCGGCCTAACCTACGAGCAGTACTTC.